The 3 T cell receptor beta chains presented below share a single source sample, sequenced in a study of identical twins. TCRdb analysed the 5' RACE reads with MiXCR anew, one entry per CDR3 protein. The table records about 490,000 distinct CDR3 sequences, 13% to 15% of them present only once. This sample also belongs to another study, concerning yellow fever vaccine responses in identical twins.

Sequenced input: CD4+ T cells sorted from blood. Source of these receptors: a woman aged 18-30 years in good health.

This clonotype came up a few times. V usage is TRBV6-1 and J usage is TRBJ2-7; TRBD1 matches at 11 bases. From germline, CDR1 is MNHNS and CDR2 SASEGT. V shed 6 bases, J shed 0 bases, and the junction held 10 bases outside the gene matches. CDR3 length: 17 amino acids. The CDR3 nucleotides read TGTGCCAGCAGCCCCCGGGACAGGGGGGTTAGCTCCTACGAGCAGTACGTC. Its protein product is CASSPRDRGVSSYEQYV.

In its sample, this clonotype was seen a few times. CDR3 residues: CSARVRRAGDTEAFF. The CDR3 region has the DNA TGCAGTGCTAGAGTGCGCAGGGCGGGGGACACTGAAGCTTTCTTT. This rearrangement joins TRBV20-1 to TRBJ1-1, with D perhaps TRBD1 (5 bases). Germline loops: CDR1 DFQATT, CDR2 SNEGSKA (reference sequence). This CDR3 contains 15 residues. V lost 1 base and J 3 bases, leaving 15 bases between the germline ends.

V gene TRBV11-2 combines with J gene TRBJ2-1; 10 nucleotides align to TRBD2. Unmatched junction bases numbered 11, after V lost 5 bases and J lost 4 bases. The CDR3 runs 17 residues. From germline, CDR1 is SGHAT and CDR2 FQNNGV. DNA of the CDR3: TGTGCCAGCAGCCCGGTCGTAGCGGGAGGAAATTACAATGAGCAGTTCTTC. Translating it yields CASSPVVAGGNYNEQFF.